These 15 T cell receptor beta chains share one sample of origin, sequenced in a study of blood T cell repertoires in COVID-19. Only in-frame clones appear in the TCRdb table, and some are missing; sequencing was by immunoSEQ multiplex PCR. Altogether some 44,000 clones are present, 92% being singletons, with the ten largest covering around 11%. The sequenced sample consisted of peripheral blood. All receptors derive from a human donor in a cohort sampled during active COVID-19.

This clone occurred once. The V gene is TRBV11-1, the J gene TRBJ1-2, with 7 positions matching TRBD1. This CDR3 is built from 11 residues. Germline V lookup: CDR1 SGHAT, CDR2 FQDESV (reference sequence). Trimming cost V 5 bases and J 6 bases; bases outside gene matches: 0. The DNA for the CDR3 is TGTGCCAGCAGCGGGACAGATGGCTACACCTTC. Amino acids: CASSGTDGYTF.

This clone has only one observation. The V call is TRBV5-4, the J call TRBJ2-2; 8 nucleotides match TRBD1. The CDR3 length is 17 residues. Germline V gives CDR1 SGHNT, CDR2 YYREEE (reference sequence). V gave up 4 bases and J gave up 1 base; unmatched junction bases: 9. The CDR3 nucleotides read TGTGCCAGCAGCCCCTCCGTTGGGACAGGGAACACCGGGGAGCTGTTTTTT. Translated: CASSPSVGTGNTGELFF.

The V call is TRBV19, the J call TRBJ1-3, with 7 bases identical to TRBD1. CDR1 LNHDA and CDR2 SQIVND come from the germline V gene (reference sequence). V was pared by 4 bases and J by 1 base, with 4 bases of the junction left unmatched. The CDR3 runs 15 residues. The CDR3 spells CASSTDRTSGNTIYF. The DNA for the CDR3 is TGTGCCAGTAGTACGGACAGGACTTCTGGAAACACCATATATTTT.

The rearrangement uses TRBV4-1 and TRBJ2-7, with 8 bases aligning to TRBD2. The CDR3 consists of 15 residues. The V and J ends lost 5 bases and 5 bases, in that order; junction bases with no gene match: 11. Germline-derived CDR1 and CDR2 are MGHRA and YSYEKL. The CDR3 DNA follows: TGCGCCAGCAGCAAGACGGGGGGGCCCATAGACGAGCAGTACTTC. Its protein product is CASSKTGGPIDEQYF.

This rearrangement joins TRBV15 to TRBJ2-5; unclear D gene. V lost 0 bases and J 5 bases, leaving 10 bases between the germline ends. The germline V gene has CDR1 LNHNV and CDR2 YYDKDF (reference sequence). This CDR3 is built from 14 residues. CDR3 nucleotide sequence: TGTGCCACCAGCAGAGACTCAATGACTGAGACCCAGTACTTC. Its translation is CATSRDSMTETQYF.

The CDR3: CASSDKVSNEQFF. The CDR3 region has the DNA TGCGCCAGCAGCGACAAGGTTAGCAATGAGCAGTTCTTC. The chain carries TRBV5-1 and TRBJ2-1; D gene unclear. The CDR3 covers 13 residues. Trimming removed 4 bases at V and 6 bases at J, with 11 bases between. Germline lookup yields CDR1 SGHRS and CDR2 YFSETQ.

The chain is built from TRBV5-8 and TRBJ2-5, with TRBD1 as a possible D gene (6 bases). V lost 3 bases to trimming and J lost 7 bases, with 19 bases between them. The CDR3 sequence is 15 residues long. CDR1 is SGHTS, CDR2 YDEGEE, per germline. In nucleotides, the CDR3 is TGTGCCAGCAGCTCCAGGGGACGCCCCTCGGGGACCCAGTACTTC. As protein: CASSSRGRPSGTQYF.

This clone was recorded once. This chain connects TRBV7-3 to TRBJ2-3, with TRBD2 matching 8 bases. There are 13 residues in the CDR3. Per germline, CDR1 SGHTA and CDR2 FQGTGA. With 6 bases clipped from V and 9 bases from J, the junction kept 8 bases outside the gene matches. The CDR3 nucleotides read TGTGCCAGCAGTCGCACGGGGGGGTCAACGCAGTATTTT. Translation: CASSRTGGSTQYF.

The V gene is TRBV5-8, the J gene TRBJ1-2, with 8 nucleotides matching TRBD1. Germline-derived CDR1 and CDR2 are SGHTS and YDEGEE. The CDR3 totals 13 residues. V shed 2 bases and J 4 bases; nucleotides not matched to a gene: 1. The DNA of the CDR3 is TGTGCCAGCAGCTTTACAGGGGGCTATGGCTACACCTTC. The encoded protein is CASSFTGGYGYTF.

V is TRBV6-5 and J is TRBJ1-2; 8 bases align to TRBD1. Trimming took 7 bases from V and 7 from J; bases not matched to a gene: 11. This CDR3 contains 14 residues. The germline V gene encodes CDR1 MNHEY and CDR2 SVGAGI. CDR3 residues: CASTYGTGLFGYTF. Written as DNA, the CDR3 is TGTGCCAGCACCTATGGGACAGGCTTATTTGGCTACACCTTC.

The chain carries TRBV9 and TRBJ1-2; 8 bases map to TRBD1. The V gene's germline CDR1 is SGDLS and CDR2 YYNGEE. The CDR3 loop spans 14 amino acids. V lost 0 bases and J lost 8; bases outside the gene matches: 6. The CDR3 DNA is TGTGCCAGCAGCGTAGATCAGGGGGCGCGGGGCTACACCTTC. This gives the protein CASSVDQGARGYTF.

The chain links TRBV4-2 to TRBJ2-3, with 14 bases that match TRBD2. Germline lookup yields CDR1 LGHNA and CDR2 YNFKEQ. The CDR3 length is 16 residues. The V and J ends lost 5 bases and 4 bases, in that order; junction bases with no gene match: 5. The CDR3 nucleotides are TGTGCCAGCAGCAGGGGACTAGCGGGAGCGGCAGATACGCAGTATTTT. Protein product: CASSRGLAGAADTQYF.

The chain has TRBV20-1 and TRBJ2-7, with 10 bases aligning to TRBD2. The CDR3 is made up of 14 amino acids. The J segment lost 2 bases and the V segment lost 3 bases, leaving 4 bases of the junction unmatched. Germline loops: CDR1 DFQATT, CDR2 SNEGSKA (reference sequence). CDR3 amino acids: CSASTSGTPYEQYF. CDR3 nucleotides: TGCAGTGCTAGTACTAGCGGGACCCCCTACGAGCAGTACTTC.

The rearrangement uses TRBV5-4 and TRBJ2-5, with D possibly matching TRBD2 (5 bases). The CDR3 runs 15 residues. The V end lost 0 bases, the J end lost 1 base, and 10 bases lay between the germline ends. Per germline, CDR1 SGHNT and CDR2 YYREEE (reference sequence). The CDR3 DNA follows: TGTGCCAGCAGCTTGGCGGGAAGGTCCCAAGAGACCCAGTACTTC. Translating gives CASSLAGRSQETQYF.

The chain employs TRBV10-2 and TRBJ1-1; D is unresolved. CDR1 and CDR2 (germline): WSHSY, SAAADI. The ends were cut back, 5 bases at V and 1 base at J, with 8 bases in the middle. CDR3 size: 13 residues. The DNA of the CDR3 is TGCGCCAGCAGTCTGGGCCAGAACACTGAAGCTTTCTTT. This sequence encodes CASSLGQNTEAFF.